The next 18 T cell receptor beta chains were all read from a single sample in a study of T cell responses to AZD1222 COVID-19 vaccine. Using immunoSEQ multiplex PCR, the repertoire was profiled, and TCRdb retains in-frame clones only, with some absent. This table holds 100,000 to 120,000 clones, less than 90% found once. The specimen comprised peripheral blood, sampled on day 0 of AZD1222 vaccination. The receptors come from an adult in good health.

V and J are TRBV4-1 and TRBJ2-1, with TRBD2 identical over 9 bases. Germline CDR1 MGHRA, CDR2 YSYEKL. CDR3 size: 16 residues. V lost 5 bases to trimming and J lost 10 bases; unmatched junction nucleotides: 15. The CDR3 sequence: CASSSLASGVLWEQFF. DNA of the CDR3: TGCGCCAGCAGCTCGCTCGCTAGCGGGGTCCTCTGGGAGCAGTTCTTC.

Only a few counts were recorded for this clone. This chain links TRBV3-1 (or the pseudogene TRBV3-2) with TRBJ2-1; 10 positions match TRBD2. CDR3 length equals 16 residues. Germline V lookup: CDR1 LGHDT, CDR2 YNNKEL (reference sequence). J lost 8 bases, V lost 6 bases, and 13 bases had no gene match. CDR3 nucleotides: TGTGCCAGCAGGAAAAAAAGCGGGAGGGCCGGCGATGAGCAGTTCTTC. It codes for CASRKKSGRAGDEQFF.

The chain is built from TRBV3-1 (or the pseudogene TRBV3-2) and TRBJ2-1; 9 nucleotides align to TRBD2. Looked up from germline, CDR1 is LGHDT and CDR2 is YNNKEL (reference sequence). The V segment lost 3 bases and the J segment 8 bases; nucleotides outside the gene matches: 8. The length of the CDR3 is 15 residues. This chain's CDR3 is CASSQASGAVDEQFF. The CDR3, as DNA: TGTGCCAGCAGCCAGGCTAGCGGGGCCGTCGATGAGCAGTTCTTC.

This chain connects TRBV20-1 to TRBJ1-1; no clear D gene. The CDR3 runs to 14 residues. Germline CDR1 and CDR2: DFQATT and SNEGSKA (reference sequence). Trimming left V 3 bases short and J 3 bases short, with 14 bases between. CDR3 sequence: CSASRLLRDTEAFF. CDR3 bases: TGCAGTGCTAGTAGGCTCCTGAGGGACACTGAAGCTTTCTTT.

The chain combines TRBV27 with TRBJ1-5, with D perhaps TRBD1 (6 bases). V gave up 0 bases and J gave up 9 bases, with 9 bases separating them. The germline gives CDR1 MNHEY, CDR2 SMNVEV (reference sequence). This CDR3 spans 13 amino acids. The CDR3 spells CASSLSQGSPQHF. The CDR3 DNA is TGTGCCAGCAGTTTATCACAGGGATCGCCCCAGCATTTT.

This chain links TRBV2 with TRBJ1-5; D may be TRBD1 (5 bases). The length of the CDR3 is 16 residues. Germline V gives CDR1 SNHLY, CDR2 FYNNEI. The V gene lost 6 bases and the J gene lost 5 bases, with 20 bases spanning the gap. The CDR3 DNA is TGTGCCAGCAGGGAACCAGGCGGGCAGGGATATCAGCCCCAGCATTTT. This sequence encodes CASREPGGQGYQPQHF.

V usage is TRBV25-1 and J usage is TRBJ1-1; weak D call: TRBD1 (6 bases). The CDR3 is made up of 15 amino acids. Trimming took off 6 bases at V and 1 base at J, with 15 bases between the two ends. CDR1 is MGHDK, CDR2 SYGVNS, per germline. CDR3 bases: TGTGCCAGCAGACCTCCGGGGACAACGAACACTGAAGCTTTCTTT. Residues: CASRPPGTTNTEAFF.

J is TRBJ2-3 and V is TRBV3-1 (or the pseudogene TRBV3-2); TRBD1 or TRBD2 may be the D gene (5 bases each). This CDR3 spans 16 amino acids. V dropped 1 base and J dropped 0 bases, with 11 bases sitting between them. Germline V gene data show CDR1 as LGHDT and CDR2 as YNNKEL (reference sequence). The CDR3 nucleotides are TGTGCCAGCAGCCAAGTAGCCGGGGCGAGCACAGATACGCAGTATTTT. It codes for CASSQVAGASTDTQYF.

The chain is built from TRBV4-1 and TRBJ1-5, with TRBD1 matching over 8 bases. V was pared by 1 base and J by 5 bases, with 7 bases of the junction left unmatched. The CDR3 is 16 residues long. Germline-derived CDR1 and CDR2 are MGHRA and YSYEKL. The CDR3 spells CASSQGTGRIYQPQHF. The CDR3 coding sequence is TGCGCCAGCAGCCAAGGGACAGGGAGAATATATCAGCCCCAGCATTTT.

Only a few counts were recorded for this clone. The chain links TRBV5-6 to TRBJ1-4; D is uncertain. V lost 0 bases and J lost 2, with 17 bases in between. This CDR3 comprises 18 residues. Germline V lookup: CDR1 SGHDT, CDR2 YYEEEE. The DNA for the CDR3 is TGTGCCAGCAGCTTGGCCTTTCGCGAGGGTCGGACTAATGAAAAACTGTTTTTT. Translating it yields CASSLAFREGRTNEKLFF.

CDR3 sequence: CASSEAVGRAAGTEAFF. In nucleotides, the CDR3 is TGCGCCAGCAGTGAGGCGGTGGGCAGGGCAGCCGGGACTGAAGCTTTCTTT. The chain has TRBV10-1 and TRBJ1-1, with D perhaps matching TRBD1 (5 bases). CDR3 length: 17 amino acids. V was pared by 2 bases and J by 5 bases, with 21 bases between. CDR1 is WNHNN and CDR2 is SYGVQD in the germline V gene (reference sequence).

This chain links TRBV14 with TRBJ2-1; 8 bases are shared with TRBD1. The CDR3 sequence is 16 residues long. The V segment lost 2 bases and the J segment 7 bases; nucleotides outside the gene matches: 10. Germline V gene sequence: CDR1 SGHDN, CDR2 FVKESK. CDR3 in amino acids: CASSQNQDRVFNEQFF. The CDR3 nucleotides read TGTGCCAGCAGCCAAAATCAGGACAGGGTATTTAATGAGCAGTTCTTC.

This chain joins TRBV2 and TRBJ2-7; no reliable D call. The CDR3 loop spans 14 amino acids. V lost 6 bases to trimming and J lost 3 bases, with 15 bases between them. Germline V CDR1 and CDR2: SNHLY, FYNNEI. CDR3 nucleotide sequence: TGTGCCAGCAGCAAGGGAATACTTCTCTACGAGCAGTACTTC. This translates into CASSKGILLYEQYF.

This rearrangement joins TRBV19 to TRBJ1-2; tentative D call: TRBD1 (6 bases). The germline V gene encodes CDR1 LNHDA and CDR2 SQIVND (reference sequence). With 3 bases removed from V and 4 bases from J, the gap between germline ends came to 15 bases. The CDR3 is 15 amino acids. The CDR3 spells CASSILAGTSYGYTF. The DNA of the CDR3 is TGTGCCAGTAGTATTTTAGCCGGGACAAGCTATGGCTACACCTTC.

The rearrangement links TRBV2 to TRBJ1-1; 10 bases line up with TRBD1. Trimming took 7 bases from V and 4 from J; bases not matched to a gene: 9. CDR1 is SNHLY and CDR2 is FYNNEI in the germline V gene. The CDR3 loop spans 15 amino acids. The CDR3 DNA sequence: TGTGCCAGCATGGACAGGGGGAGCCCACCCACTGAAGCTTTCTTT. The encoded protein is CASMDRGSPPTEAFF.

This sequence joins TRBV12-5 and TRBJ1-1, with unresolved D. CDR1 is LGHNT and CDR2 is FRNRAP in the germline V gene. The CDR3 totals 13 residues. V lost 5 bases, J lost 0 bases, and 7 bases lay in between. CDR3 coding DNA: TGTGCTAGTGGTCAGAACATGAACACTGAAGCTTTCTTT. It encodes CASGQNMNTEAFF. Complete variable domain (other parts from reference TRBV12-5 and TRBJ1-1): DARVTQTPRHKVTEMGQEVTMRCQPILGHNTVFWYRQTMMQGLELLAYFRNRAPLDDSGMPKDRFSAEMPDATLATLKIQPSEPRDSAVYFCASGQNMNTEAFFGQGTRLTVV.

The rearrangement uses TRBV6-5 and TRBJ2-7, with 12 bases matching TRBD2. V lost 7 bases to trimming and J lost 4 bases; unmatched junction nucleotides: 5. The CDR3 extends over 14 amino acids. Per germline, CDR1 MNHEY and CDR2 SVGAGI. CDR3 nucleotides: TGTGCCAGCACACCTAGCGGGGGGGCGTACGAGCAGTACTTC. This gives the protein CASTPSGGAYEQYF.

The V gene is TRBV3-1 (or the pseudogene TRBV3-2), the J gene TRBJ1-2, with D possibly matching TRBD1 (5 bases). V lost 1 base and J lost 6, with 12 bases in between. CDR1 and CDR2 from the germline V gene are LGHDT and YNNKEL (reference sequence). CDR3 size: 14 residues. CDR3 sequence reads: CASSQAWAGHGYTF. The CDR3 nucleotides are TGTGCCAGCAGCCAAGCCTGGGCAGGGCATGGCTACACCTTC.